This TCR beta chain was documented in a study of blood T cell repertoires in COVID-19. As for the study in general: The United States, Italy and Spain provided the acute and convalescent COVID-19 samples. T cells, B-cell-depleted T cells, or PBMCs supplied cDNA or gDNA.

The table came from immunoSEQ multiplex PCR; TCRdb's copy has only in-frame clones and leaves some out. Here the sample spans hundreds of thousands of clones, approximately 87% being singletons. CDR3 length: 14 residues. The V end was cut by 4 bases, the J end by 5 bases, with 16 bases between. Germline V CDR1 and CDR2: SGHNT, YYREEE (reference sequence). The chain recombines TRBV5-4 with TRBJ2-7; a possible D gene is TRBD1 (6 bases). The clonotype comes from a woman between 65 and 79 years old with active or convalescent COVID-19. Sample: peripheral blood. CDR3 amino acids: CASSPRGGSDEQYF. CDR3 bases: TGTGCCAGCAGCCCACGAGGGGGATCCGACGAGCAGTACTTC.